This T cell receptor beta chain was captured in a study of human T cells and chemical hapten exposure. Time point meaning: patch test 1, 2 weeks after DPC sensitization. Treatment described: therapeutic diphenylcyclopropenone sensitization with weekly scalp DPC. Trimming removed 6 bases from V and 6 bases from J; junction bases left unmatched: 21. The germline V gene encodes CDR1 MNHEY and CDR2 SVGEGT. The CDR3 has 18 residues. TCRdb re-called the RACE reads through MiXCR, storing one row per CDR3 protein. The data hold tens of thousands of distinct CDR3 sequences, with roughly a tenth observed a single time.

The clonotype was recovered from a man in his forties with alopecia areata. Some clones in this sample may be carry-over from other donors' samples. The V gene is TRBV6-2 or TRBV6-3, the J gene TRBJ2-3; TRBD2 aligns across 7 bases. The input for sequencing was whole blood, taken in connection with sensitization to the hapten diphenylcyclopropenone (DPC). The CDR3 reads CASRRYPPGSGGRDTQYF. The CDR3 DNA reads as TGTGCCAGCAGACGCTACCCCCCGGGGTCGGGAGGCCGGGATACGCAGTATTTT.